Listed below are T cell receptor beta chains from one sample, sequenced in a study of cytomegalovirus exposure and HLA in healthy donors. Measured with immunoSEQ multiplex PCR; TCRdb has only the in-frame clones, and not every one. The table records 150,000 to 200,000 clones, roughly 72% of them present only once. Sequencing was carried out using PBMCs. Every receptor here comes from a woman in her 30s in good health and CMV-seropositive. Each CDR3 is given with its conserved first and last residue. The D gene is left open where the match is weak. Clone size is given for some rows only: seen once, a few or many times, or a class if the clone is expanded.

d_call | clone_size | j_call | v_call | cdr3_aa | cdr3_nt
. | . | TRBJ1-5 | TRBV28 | CASSLVELNQPQHF | TGTGCCAGCAGTTTAGTAGAACTCAATCAGCCCCAGCATTTT
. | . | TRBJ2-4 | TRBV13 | CASSSGSLAKNIQYF | TGTGCCAGCAGCAGTGGGAGCCTAGCCAAAAACATTCAGTACTTC
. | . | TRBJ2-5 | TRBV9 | CASSVAGLETQYF | TGTGCCAGCAGCGTAGCAGGGTTGGAGACCCAGTACTTC
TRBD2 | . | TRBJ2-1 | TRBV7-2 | CASSLERGADNEQFF | TGTGCCAGCAGCTTAGAGCGGGGGGCCGACAATGAGCAGTTCTTC
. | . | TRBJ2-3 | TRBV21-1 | CASSKTGSADTQYF | TGTGCCAGCAGCAAGACAGGGTCGGCAGATACGCAGTATTTT
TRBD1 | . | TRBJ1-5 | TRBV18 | CASSRGQGITNQPQHF | TGTGCCAGCTCACGCGGACAGGGTATAACCAATCAGCCCCAGCATTTT
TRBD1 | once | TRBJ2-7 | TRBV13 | CASSLSPGGRSEQYF | TGTGCCAGCAGCTTATCCCCAGGGGGCCGGTCCGAGCAGTACTTC
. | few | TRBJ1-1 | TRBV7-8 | CASSQRTFTHSGAFF | TGTGCCAGCAGCCAGAGGACTTTCACACATTCTGGAGCTTTCTTT
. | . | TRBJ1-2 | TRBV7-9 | CASSLARGRAGPNYGYTF | TGTGCCAGCAGCTTAGCGCGGGGTAGGGCAGGGCCTAACTATGGCTACACCTTC
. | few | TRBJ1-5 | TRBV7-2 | CASSQGRVNQPQHF | TGTGCCAGCAGCCAGGGGCGGGTGAATCAGCCCCAGCATTTT
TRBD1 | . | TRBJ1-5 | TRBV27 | CASSLFRGRQPQHF | TGTGCCAGCAGTCTTTTCAGGGGGCGTCAGCCCCAGCATTTT
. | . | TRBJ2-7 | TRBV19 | CASSPGSAYEQYF | TGTGCCAGTAGTCCGGGGTCCGCCTACGAGCAGTACTTC
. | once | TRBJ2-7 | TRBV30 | CAWSREESYEQYF | TGTGCCTGGAGTAGAGAGGAGAGCTACGAGCAGTACTTC
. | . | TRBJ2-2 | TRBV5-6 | CASSLSRKYTGELFF | TGTGCCAGCAGCTTGTCCAGAAAGTACACCGGGGAGCTGTTTTTT
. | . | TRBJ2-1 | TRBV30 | CAFSTGSLNNEQFF | TGTGCCTTCTCGACAGGTTCGCTCAACAATGAGCAGTTCTTC
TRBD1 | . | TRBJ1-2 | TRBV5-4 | CASKLTGLTTGYTF | TGTGCCAGCAAATTGACAGGGCTGACTACTGGCTACACCTTC